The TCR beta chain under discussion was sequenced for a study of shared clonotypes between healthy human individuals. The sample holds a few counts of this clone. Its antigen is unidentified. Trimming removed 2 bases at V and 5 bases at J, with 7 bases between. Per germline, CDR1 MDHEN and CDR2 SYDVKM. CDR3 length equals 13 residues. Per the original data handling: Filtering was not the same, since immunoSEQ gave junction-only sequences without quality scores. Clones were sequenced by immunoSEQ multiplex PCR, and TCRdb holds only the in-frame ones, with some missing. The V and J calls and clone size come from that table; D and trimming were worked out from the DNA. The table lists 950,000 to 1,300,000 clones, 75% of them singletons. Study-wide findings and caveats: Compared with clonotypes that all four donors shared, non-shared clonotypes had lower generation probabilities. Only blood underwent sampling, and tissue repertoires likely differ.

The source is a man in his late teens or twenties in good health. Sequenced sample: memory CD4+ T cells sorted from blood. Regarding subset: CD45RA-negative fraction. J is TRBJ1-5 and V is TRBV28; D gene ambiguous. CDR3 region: CASSLPGYQPQHF. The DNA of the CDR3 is TGTGCCAGCAGTTTACCGGGGTATCAGCCCCAGCATTTT.